This T cell receptor beta chain originates from a study of T cell responses to AZD1222 COVID-19 vaccine. Trimming took off 3 bases at V and 2 bases at J, with 13 bases between the two ends. There are 15 residues in the CDR3. Germline values: CDR1 SEHNR, CDR2 FQNEAQ (reference sequence). Clones were sequenced by immunoSEQ multiplex PCR, and TCRdb holds only the in-frame ones, with some missing. This table holds 130,000 to 150,000 clones, around 89% found once. This specimen consisted of peripheral blood, obtained on day 0 of AZD1222 vaccination. The rearrangement links TRBV7-9 to TRBJ2-5; the D is unclear. The TCR was taken from an adult in good health. The DNA of the CDR3 is TGTGCCAGCAGCTTTGGTGGGCTACGACAAGAGACCCAGTACTTC. Its translation: CASSFGGLRQETQYF. Supplemented by reference TRBV7-9 and TRBJ2-5, the full variable domain reads DTGVSQNPRHKITKRGQNVTFRCDPISEHNRLYWYRQTLGQGPEFLTYFQNEAQLEKSRLLSDRFSAERPKGSFSTLEIQRTEQGDSAMYLCASSFGGLRQETQYFGPGTRLLVL.